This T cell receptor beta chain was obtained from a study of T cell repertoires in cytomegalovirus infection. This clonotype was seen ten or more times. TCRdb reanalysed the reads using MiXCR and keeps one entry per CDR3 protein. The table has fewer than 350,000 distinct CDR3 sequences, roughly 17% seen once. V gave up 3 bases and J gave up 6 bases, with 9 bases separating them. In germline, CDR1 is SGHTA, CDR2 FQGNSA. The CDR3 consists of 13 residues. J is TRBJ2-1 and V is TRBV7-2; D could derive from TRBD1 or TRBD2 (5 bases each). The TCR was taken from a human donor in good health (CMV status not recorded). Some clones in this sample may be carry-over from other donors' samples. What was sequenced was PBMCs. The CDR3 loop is CASSFRGANEQFF. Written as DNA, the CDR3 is TGTGCCAGCAGCTTCCGGGGCGCCAATGAGCAGTTCTTC.